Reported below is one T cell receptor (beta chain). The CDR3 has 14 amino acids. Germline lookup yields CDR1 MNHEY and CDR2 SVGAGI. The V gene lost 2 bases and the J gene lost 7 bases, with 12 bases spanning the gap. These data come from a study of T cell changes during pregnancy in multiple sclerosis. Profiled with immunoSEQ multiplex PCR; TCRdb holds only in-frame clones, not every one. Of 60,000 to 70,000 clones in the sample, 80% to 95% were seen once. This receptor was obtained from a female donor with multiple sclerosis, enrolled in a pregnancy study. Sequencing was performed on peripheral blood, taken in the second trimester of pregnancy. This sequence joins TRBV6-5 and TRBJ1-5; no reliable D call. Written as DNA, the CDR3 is TGTGCCAGCAGTTACGCCGAGGGTCGACAGCCCCAGCATTTT. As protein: CASSYAEGRQPQHF.